One and the same sample provided the 15 T cell receptor beta chains below, sequenced in a study of blood T cell repertoires in COVID-19. Here immunoSEQ multiplex PCR was the method, and the copy in TCRdb shows in-frame clones only, minus some. The sample has some 110,000 clones, approximately 85% seen once. The sequenced sample consisted of peripheral blood. The receptor source for this set is a woman aged 80 or older with COVID-19, enrolled during active disease.

The chain links TRBV10-3 to TRBJ2-1, with 8 positions matching TRBD2. There are 13 residues in the CDR3. V lost 7 bases to trimming and J lost 7 bases; unmatched junction nucleotides: 6. Germline V lookup: CDR1 ENHRY, CDR2 SYGVKD. CDR3 in DNA: TGTGCCATCACTCGGGAGGGCCGGAATGAGCAGTTCTTC. Translated: CAITREGRNEQFF.

This chain uses TRBV2 with TRBJ2-7; 7 positions agree with TRBD2. V lost 8 bases to trimming and J lost 7 bases; unmatched junction nucleotides: 11. The CDR3 has 13 amino acids. The germline V gene encodes CDR1 SNHLY and CDR2 FYNNEI. This CDR3 reads CASGIGLVREQYF. The CDR3 DNA follows: TGTGCCAGCGGTATCGGACTAGTCAGAGAGCAGTACTTC.

A single count supports this clone. The chain uses TRBV7-2 and TRBJ2-3; unclear D gene. CDR3 size: 14 residues. The germline V gene has CDR1 SGHTA and CDR2 FQGNSA. Trimming pared 2 bases from V and 4 bases from J, leaving 10 bases between. The CDR3 sequence: CASSLSRFSDTQYF. The DNA for the CDR3 is TGTGCCAGCAGCTTAAGCCGATTCTCAGATACGCAGTATTTT.

The J gene is TRBJ2-5, the V gene TRBV5-6, with D maybe TRBD2 (6 bases). CDR3 length equals 15 residues. Germline V gives CDR1 SGHDT, CDR2 YYEEEE. V shed 4 bases and J shed 5 bases, with 18 bases lying between them. The chain's CDR3 is CASSTLEGYGETQYF. As DNA, the CDR3 is TGTGCCAGCAGCACCCTGGAGGGTTATGGGGAGACCCAGTACTTC.

The chain carries TRBV5-6 and TRBJ2-7; 9 bases are shared with TRBD1. Looked up from germline, CDR1 is SGHDT and CDR2 is YYEEEE. Trimming removed 4 bases from V and 2 bases from J; junction bases left unmatched: 4. This CDR3 region has 14 residues. The CDR3 reads CASSRQGVAYEQYF. Here the CDR3 DNA reads TGTGCCAGCAGCCGACAGGGGGTCGCCTACGAGCAGTACTTC.

CDR3 DNA: TGCAGCGTTGATGTGGTCGGACAGGGCGAAAAACTGTTTTTT. Protein product: CSVDVVGQGEKLFF. J is TRBJ1-4 and V is TRBV29-1, with 8 bases lining up with TRBD1. This CDR3 contains 14 residues. Looked up from germline, CDR1 is SQVTM and CDR2 is ANQGSEA. J was trimmed by 8 bases and V by 3 bases; bases with no gene match: 8.

This chain links TRBV2 with TRBJ2-3; D unclear. Trimming removed 6 bases at V and 2 bases at J, with 9 bases between. The CDR3 totals 13 residues. The germline V gene has CDR1 SNHLY and CDR2 FYNNEI. CDR3 DNA: TGTGCCAGCAGACAACCCTTCACAGATACGCAGTATTTT. Its protein is CASRQPFTDTQYF.

This chain joins TRBV6-1 and TRBJ1-5; unclear D gene. Germline CDR1 reads MNHNS; CDR2 reads SASEGT. The CDR3 sequence is 13 residues long. Trimming stripped 2 bases from V and 1 base from J, with 3 bases between. The CDR3 nucleotides are TGTGCCAGCAGTGAACGGAGCAATCAGCCCCAGCATTTT. Translation gives CASSERSNQPQHF.

This chain connects TRBV25-1 to TRBJ2-1; unclear D gene. Germline V gives CDR1 MGHDK, CDR2 SYGVNS. The ends were cut back, 3 bases at V and 9 bases at J, with 12 bases in the middle. The CDR3 extends over 13 amino acids. CDR3 sequence: CASSDPLAAEQFF. The CDR3 nucleotides read TGTGCCAGCAGTGATCCTTTAGCTGCTGAGCAGTTCTTC.

This clone appeared a single time. The chain uses TRBV7-8 and TRBJ2-1; 11 nucleotides agree with TRBD2. V was pared by 5 bases and J by 7 bases, with 10 bases of the junction left unmatched. The V gene's germline CDR1 is SGHVS and CDR2 FQNEAQ. The CDR3 runs to 16 residues. CDR3 in amino acids: CASSAWETSGVNEQFF. The CDR3 DNA reads TGTGCCAGCAGCGCCTGGGAGACTAGCGGGGTGAATGAGCAGTTCTTC. The full variable domain, with the rest looked up from reference TRBV7-8 and TRBJ2-1, is GAGVSQSPRYKVAKRGQDVALRCDPISGHVSLFWYQQALGQGPEFLTYFQNEAQLDKSGLPSDRFFAERPEGSVSTLKIQRTQQEDSAVYLCASSAWETSGVNEQFFGPGTRLTVL.

The V call is TRBV15, the J call TRBJ2-1; 8 nucleotides align to TRBD1. This CDR3 region has 15 residues. The germline V gene encodes CDR1 LNHNV and CDR2 YYDKDF (reference sequence). V lost 0 bases, J lost 6 bases, and 4 bases stayed unmatched. The DNA for the CDR3 is TGTGCCACCAGCAGAGACAGGGGGCTGGGCAATGAGCAGTTCTTC. This gives the protein CATSRDRGLGNEQFF.

J is TRBJ2-5 and V is TRBV5-1, with D possibly being TRBD2 (6 bases). Trimming removed 10 bases from V and 1 base from J, with 20 bases in between. The CDR3 consists of 15 residues. CDR1 and CDR2 from the germline V gene are SGHRS and YFSETQ. In DNA form, the CDR3 reads TGCGCCTCGCGGGCCGGGGGTGGCGGCCAAGAGACCCAGTACTTC. As protein: CASRAGGGGQETQYF.

The rearrangement links TRBV25-1 to TRBJ2-1; TRBD1 agrees at 7 bases. Germline-derived CDR1 and CDR2 are MGHDK and SYGVNS. The CDR3 sequence is 14 residues long. The junction had 6 bases not matched to a gene; V was cut back by 6 bases and J by 4 bases. CDR3 sequence: CASSEGQLYNEQFF. Written as DNA, the CDR3 is TGTGCCAGCAGCGAGGGACAGCTATACAATGAGCAGTTCTTC.

The chain carries TRBV3-1 (or the pseudogene TRBV3-2) and TRBJ2-1; TRBD2 matches 7 bases. V lost 1 base to trimming and J lost 9 bases; unmatched junction nucleotides: 9. The length of the CDR3 is 15 residues. CDR1 and CDR2 from the germline V gene are LGHDT and YNNKEL (reference sequence). The CDR3 DNA follows: TGTGCCAGCAGCCAAGGACTAGCTTTAGAATCTGAGCAGTTCTTC. The encoded protein is CASSQGLALESEQFF.

The rearrangement uses TRBV6-2 or TRBV6-3 and TRBJ2-7; the D gene is possibly TRBD2 (6 bases). The CDR3 is 15 residues long. The V gene's germline CDR1 is MNHEY and CDR2 SVGEGT. Trimming removed 4 bases from V and 6 bases from J, with 19 bases in between. The CDR3 DNA is TGTGCCAGCAGTTTTAGGGGACTCGCGAAAGTCGAGCAGTACTTC. It specifies CASSFRGLAKVEQYF.